The 21 T cell receptor beta chains in this list originate from one sample, sequenced in a study of cytomegalovirus exposure and HLA in healthy donors. The primer mix had 60 Vbeta and 13 Jbeta primers. This table comes from immunoSEQ multiplex PCR, and its TCRdb copy is limited to in-frame clones, with some not included. This table has 140,000 to 150,000 clones, roughly 84% appearing once. Sequencing was performed on PBMCs. These receptors were collected from a boy under 10 years old in good health and CMV-seronegative.

The rearrangement uses TRBV5-1 and TRBJ2-2, with D possibly matching TRBD1 (5 bases). Per germline, CDR1 SGHRS and CDR2 YFSETQ. V gave up 1 base and J gave up 2 bases, with 9 bases separating them. The CDR3 totals 15 residues. CDR3 in amino acids: CASSLIDSNTGELFF. DNA for the CDR3: TGCGCCAGCAGCTTGATCGACAGTAACACCGGGGAGCTGTTTTTT.

J is TRBJ2-7 and V is TRBV5-6; 10 bases are a match to TRBD1. Germline assignment: CDR1 SGHDT and CDR2 YYEEEE. J gave up 2 bases and V 1 base, and 6 bases lay outside the gene matches. The CDR3 loop spans 16 amino acids. CDR3 sequence reads: CASSLLGQGFTYEQYF. CDR3 DNA sequence: TGTGCCAGCAGCTTGTTGGGACAGGGGTTTACCTACGAGCAGTACTTC.

The chain is built from TRBV2 and TRBJ1-3; tentatively, D is TRBD1 (5 bases). The V gene's germline CDR1 is SNHLY and CDR2 FYNNEI. V was cut by 6 bases and J by 0 bases, with 6 bases left in between. The CDR3 extends over 13 amino acids. The CDR3 nucleotides read TGTGCCAGCAGGGGACTCTCTGGAAACACCATATATTTT. This translates into CASRGLSGNTIYF.

This clone was counted a single time. The chain combines TRBV9 with TRBJ2-7; perhaps TRBD2 as D (6 bases). The length of the CDR3 is 15 residues. V was clipped by 1 base and J by 2 bases, with 13 bases between them. Germline-derived CDR1 and CDR2 are SGDLS and YYNGEE. The CDR3 here is CASSVLSGGTYEQYF. The CDR3, as DNA: TGTGCCAGCAGCGTACTTAGCGGAGGCACCTACGAGCAGTACTTC.

The chain joins TRBV11-2 to TRBJ2-1, with 13 nucleotides matching TRBD2. Germline assignment: CDR1 SGHAT and CDR2 FQNNGV. The junction had 4 bases not matched to a gene; V was cut back by 3 bases and J by 8 bases. The CDR3 loop spans 15 amino acids. DNA of the CDR3: TGTGCCAGCAGCTTTACTAGCGGGAGGGACGATGAGCAGTTCTTC. Amino acids: CASSFTSGRDDEQFF.

The J gene is TRBJ1-5, the V gene TRBV15; D is perhaps TRBD1 (6 bases). V lost 5 bases and J lost 7, with 21 bases in between. Germline CDR1 LNHNV, CDR2 YYDKDF (reference sequence). This CDR3 is 16 amino acids long. The CDR3 coding sequence is TGTGCCACCAGCGGTATACAGGGTTTATCTGGACAGCCCCAGCATTTT. Translating gives CATSGIQGLSGQPQHF. The variable domain in full, with the rest retrieved from reference TRBV15 and TRBJ1-5, is DAMVIQNPRYQVTQFGKPVTLSCSQTLNHNVMYWYQQKSSQAPKLLFHYYDKDFNNEADTPDNFQSRRPNTSFCFLDIRSPGLGDTAMYLCATSGIQGLSGQPQHFGDGTRLSIL.

The chain is built from TRBV23-1 and TRBJ1-1; 9 positions agree with TRBD1. TRBV23-1 is labeled an ORF, and its function is uncertain. The CDR3 length is 19 residues. Trimming removed 1 base from V and 3 bases from J; junction bases left unmatched: 15. The CDR3 here is CASSQFGAPGQGDHTEAFF. The CDR3 DNA is TGCGCCAGCAGTCAATTTGGCGCCCCGGGACAGGGTGATCACACTGAAGCTTTCTTT.

V usage is TRBV5-4 and J usage is TRBJ1-1; D might be TRBD1 (5 bases). Looked up from germline, CDR1 is SGHNT and CDR2 is YYREEE (reference sequence). V was trimmed by 2 bases and J by 3 bases, leaving 8 bases between them. This CDR3 has 13 residues. CDR3 loop: CASSLGGDTEAFF. CDR3 bases: TGTGCCAGCAGCTTAGGAGGGGACACTGAAGCTTTCTTT.

V is TRBV19 and J is TRBJ1-1; possibly TRBD1 for D (6 bases). CDR3 length: 16 residues. V lost 2 bases, J lost 0 bases, and 13 bases lay in between. From germline, CDR1 is LNHDA and CDR2 SQIVND (reference sequence). CDR3 DNA: TGTGCCAGTAGTATAAGGGCAGGGGATTTGAACACTGAAGCTTTCTTT. Protein product: CASSIRAGDLNTEAFF.

The rearrangement joins TRBV4-2 to TRBJ2-1, with 8 bases identical to TRBD2. Germline V gene sequence: CDR1 LGHNA, CDR2 YNFKEQ. Trimming at V came to 2 bases and at J to 5 bases, leaving 8 bases not matched to a gene. The CDR3 has 16 residues. The CDR3 protein is CASSQMGSGTDNEQFF. The CDR3 DNA sequence: TGTGCCAGCAGCCAAATGGGTAGCGGGACCGACAATGAGCAGTTCTTC.

The genes are TRBV30 and TRBJ1-2; D is perhaps TRBD1 (5 bases). Trimming shortened V by 5 bases and J by 8 bases, and 15 bases separated the two germline ends. Germline CDR1 is GTSNPN and CDR2 is SVGIG (reference sequence). CDR3 length equals 12 residues. This chain's CDR3 is CAWENGQSGYTF. Written as DNA, the CDR3 is TGTGCCTGGGAAAACGGACAAAGCGGCTACACCTTC.

The genes are TRBV9 and TRBJ1-5, with 9 bases fitting TRBD1. The V gene end was trimmed by 0 bases and the J gene end by 2 bases; junction bases not matched to a gene: 6. Germline CDR1 is SGDLS and CDR2 is YYNGEE. The CDR3 has 17 residues. The CDR3 DNA reads TGTGCCAGCAGCGTAGTAGAGGGGGACAGGGGCAATCAGCCCCAGCATTTT. Protein product: CASSVVEGDRGNQPQHF.

The chain joins TRBV5-6 to TRBJ2-1; 8 nucleotides align to TRBD2. The germline V gene has CDR1 SGHDT and CDR2 YYEEEE. CDR3 length: 16 amino acids. The ends lost 2 bases at V and 3 bases at J; junction bases unmatched: 7. The CDR3 here is CASSLGGRSLYNEQFF. CDR3 nucleotide sequence: TGTGCCAGCAGCTTAGGCGGGAGGTCCCTCTACAATGAGCAGTTCTTC. Complete variable domain (other parts from reference TRBV5-6 and TRBJ2-1): DAGVTQSPTHLIKTRGQQVTLRCSPKSGHDTVSWYQQALGQGPQFIFQYYEEEERQRGNFPDRFSGHQFPNYSSELNVNALLLGDSALYLCASSLGGRSLYNEQFFGPGTRLTVL.

CDR3 nucleotides: TGTGCCAGCAGCTTAGAGAGGGACTACGAGCAGTACTTC. Its protein product is CASSLERDYEQYF. The J gene is TRBJ2-7, the V gene TRBV11-3; maybe TRBD2 (5 bases). The V gene lost 0 bases and the J gene lost 3 bases, with 6 bases spanning the gap. The CDR3 covers 13 residues. CDR1 and CDR2 from the germline V gene are SGHNT and YENEEA.

This clone appeared once. This rearrangement joins TRBV5-4 to TRBJ2-7; no clear D. This CDR3 has 14 residues. Per germline, CDR1 SGHNT and CDR2 YYREEE (reference sequence). The ends were cut back, 0 bases at V and 6 bases at J, with 13 bases in the middle. CDR3 sequence: CASSLGPRIGEQYF. DNA of the CDR3: TGTGCCAGCAGCTTGGGGCCTAGGATCGGCGAGCAGTACTTC.

The V call is TRBV2, the J call TRBJ2-5, with D maybe TRBD1 (5 bases). V was trimmed by 7 bases and J by 1 base, leaving 16 bases between them. Germline V gene data show CDR1 as SNHLY and CDR2 as FYNNEI. This CDR3 contains 15 residues. This CDR3 reads CASNPSTGTQETQYF. Written as DNA, the CDR3 is TGTGCCAGCAACCCCTCAACAGGCACCCAAGAGACCCAGTACTTC.

The chain combines TRBV7-2 with TRBJ2-1; 7 positions match TRBD2. From germline, CDR1 is SGHTA and CDR2 FQGNSA. V shed 5 bases, J shed 5 bases, and the junction held 6 bases outside the gene matches. CDR3 length: 14 amino acids. CDR3 nucleotide sequence: TGTGCCAGCAGCCGAGCGGGGCTCGACAATGAGCAGTTCTTC. Encoded protein: CASSRAGLDNEQFF.

The rearrangement uses TRBV9 and TRBJ2-1, with 8 positions matching TRBD1. The CDR3 covers 14 residues. V lost 2 bases and J lost 9; bases outside the gene matches: 7. Germline V gene lookup returns CDR1 SGDLS and CDR2 YYNGEE. As DNA, the CDR3 is TGTGCCAGCAGCGTGTCCGACAGGGGTACTGAGCAGTTCTTC. Amino acid sequence: CASSVSDRGTEQFF.

In this sample, this clone turned up once. A junction end diverges from the germline sequence, so it may reflect a read error. The V and J genes are TRBV7-9 and TRBJ2-2; 10 bases line up with TRBD2. The CDR3 contains 15 residues. CDR1 and CDR2 from the germline V gene are SEHNR and FQNEAQ (reference sequence). The CDR3 here is CSSSLTSGDTGELFF. The CDR3 DNA sequence: TGTTCCAGCAGCTTAACTAGCGGGGACACCGGGGAGCTGTTTTTT. The full variable domain, with the rest looked up from reference TRBV7-9 and TRBJ2-2, is DTGVSQNPRHKITKRGQNVTFRCDPISEHNRLYWYRQTLGQGPEFLTYFQNEAQLEKSRLLSDRFSAERPKGSFSTLEIQRTEQGDSAMYLCSSSLTSGDTGELFFGEGSRLTVL.

V and J are TRBV9 and TRBJ2-1; D perhaps matches TRBD2 (7 bases). Trimming removed 7 bases at V and 2 bases at J, with 19 bases between. The CDR3 consists of 16 residues. CDR1 SGDLS and CDR2 YYNGEE come from the germline V gene. The CDR3: CASLPLWGGPYNEQFF. In DNA form, the CDR3 reads TGTGCCAGCCTACCCCTGTGGGGGGGGCCCTACAATGAGCAGTTCTTC. Looking up the rest from reference TRBV9 and TRBJ2-1 gives the full variable domain: DSGVTQTPKHLITATGQRVTLRCSPRSGDLSVYWYQQSLDQGLQFLIQYYNGEERAKGNILERFSAQQFPDLHSELNLSSLELGDSALYFCASLPLWGGPYNEQFFGPGTRLTVL.

The CDR3 coding sequence is TGTGCCAGCATGAGCGAGGGCCAAGAGACCCAGTACTTC. Translating gives CASMSEGQETQYF. The V and J genes are TRBV27 and TRBJ2-5; D might be TRBD2 (5 bases). V was clipped by 7 bases and J by 1 base, with 10 bases between them. The CDR3 is 13 residues long. Looked up from germline, CDR1 is MNHEY and CDR2 is SMNVEV (reference sequence).